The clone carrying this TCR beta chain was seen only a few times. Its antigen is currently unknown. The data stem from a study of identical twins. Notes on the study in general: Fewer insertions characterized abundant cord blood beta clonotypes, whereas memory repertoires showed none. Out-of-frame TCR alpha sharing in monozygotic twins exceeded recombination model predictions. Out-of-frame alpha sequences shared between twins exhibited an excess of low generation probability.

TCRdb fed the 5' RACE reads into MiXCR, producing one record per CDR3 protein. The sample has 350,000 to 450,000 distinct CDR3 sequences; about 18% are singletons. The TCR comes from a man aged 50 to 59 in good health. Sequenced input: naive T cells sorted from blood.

Written as DNA, the CDR3 is TGTGCCAGCAGCAAACCCAAAAACATTCAGTACTTC. Translating it yields CASSKPKNIQYF. The V call is TRBV11-2, the J call TRBJ2-4; no definite D call. Germline lookup yields CDR1 SGHAT and CDR2 FQNNGV. V lost 5 bases and J lost 2, with 4 bases in between. This CDR3 is built from 12 residues.